The 2 T cell receptor beta chains below were found in one sample sequenced in a study of cytomegalovirus exposure and HLA in healthy donors. A multiplex PCR was run with 60 Vbeta primers and 13 Jbeta primers. TCRdb's copy holds only in-frame clones and misses some; the assay was immunoSEQ multiplex PCR. The sample consists of 170,000 or so clones, almost 85% of them appearing once. Sequencing was done on a sample of PBMCs. Every receptor here comes from a boy younger than 10 in good health and CMV-seronegative.

The chain combines TRBV29-1 with TRBJ1-2; TRBD1 aligns across 8 bases. In germline, CDR1 is SQVTM, CDR2 ANQGSEA. The CDR3 is 13 amino acids. Trimming at V came to 3 bases and at J to 4 bases, leaving 4 bases not matched to a gene. CDR3 DNA sequence: TGCAGCGTTGAGCAGGGACAGGTCTATGGCTACACCTTC. This sequence encodes CSVEQGQVYGYTF.

This clone was detected a few times. This rearrangement joins TRBV20-1 to TRBJ1-1; D is ambiguous. This CDR3 has 11 amino acids. Germline CDR1 reads DFQATT; CDR2 reads SNEGSKA (reference sequence). V shed 3 bases and J shed 7 bases, with 9 bases lying between them. The CDR3 sequence is CSARVQYEAFF. The CDR3 DNA reads TGCAGTGCTAGGGTCCAGTATGAAGCTTTCTTT.